The present TCR beta chain was sequenced within a study of T-cell reconstitution after alpha-beta-depleted transplantation in children. General study results and limits: Some patients' high day-60 TCRbeta diversity was attributed to recipient cells surviving conditioning. Fresh T-cell production supplied most of the T-cell counts and diversity seen one year after transplant. Expanded clones from the graft, numbering several hundred, reportedly supplied alpha-beta T cells about two months after transplant.

Preparation of the TCRbeta library was carried out with unique molecular identifiers. TCRdb re-called the PCR reads with MiXCR, one entry per CDR3 protein. The repertoire holds approximately 32,000 distinct CDR3 sequences, with 5.5% to 7% as singletons. This clonotype showed up many times. The antigen remains undetermined. V trimming: 0 bases; J trimming: 5 bases; junction bases outside the gene matches: 4. The CDR3 is made up of 16 amino acids. Per the germline V gene, CDR1 is MDHEN and CDR2 is SYDVKM. The source was peripheral blood, collected 60 days after TCRalphabeta/CD19-depleted stem cell transplant. The source is a child less than two years old who had a stem cell transplant for acute myeloid leukemia, so the T cells may come from the graft donor. V is TRBV28 and J is TRBJ2-3, with TRBD1 matching over 11 bases. CDR3 sequence (DNA): TGTGCCAGCAGTTTATGGGGGACAGGGGGAGAAGATACGCAGTATTTT. It translates to CASSLWGTGGEDTQYF.